The subject of this entry is one T cell receptor beta chain. Its specificity is not known. This sample was taken from a study of graft-versus-host responses after intestinal transplantation. Looking at the study overall: Isolated intestinal, liver-intestinal, or multivisceral transplants had been given to the recipients. All recipients were given anti-thymocyte globulin induction, and tacrolimus and steroids were then administered for about three years. Whole-study findings and limits: GvH clones detected in recipient marrow included some appearing first in ileum or blood. High graft-versus-host to host-versus-graft clonal ratios were seen in allografts of patients with graft-donor T cell macrochimerism.

Germline CDR1 SGHTA, CDR2 FQGNSA. The length of the CDR3 is 15 residues. Trimming removed 0 bases from V and 7 bases from J; junction bases left unmatched: 9. Here immunoSEQ multiplex PCR was the method, and the copy in TCRdb shows in-frame clones only, minus some. The sample consists of tens of thousands of clones, about 89% of them appearing once. The chain combines TRBV7-2 with TRBJ2-7; 7 nucleotides align to TRBD1. This TCR was sampled from a human donor who received an intestinal transplant. This specimen was unstimulated CD8+ T cells sorted from spleen or lymph node cells, taken before intestinal transplant. CDR3 DNA: TGTGCCAGCAGCTTAGCGGGACAGCCGGTATGGGAGCAGTACTTC. Protein product: CASSLAGQPVWEQYF.